A single TCR beta chain is shown here with its context. What it recognizes is unknown. CDR1 is MGHRA and CDR2 is YSYEKL in the germline V gene. The V gene lost 6 bases and the J gene lost 0 bases, with 8 bases spanning the gap. The CDR3 sequence is 13 residues long. Both peripheral blood and punch biopsies of lesional scalp skin were obtained from patients who had alopecia areata. The researchers isolated CD4+ and CD8+ T cells from PBMCs by sorting. The sample is drawn from a study of CD8+ T cells in alopecia areata. General observations from the study: Although TCR sharing was seen in mice, sharing across patients was less clear, possibly for HLA-related reasons.

Sequencing relied on a cDNA template that was reverse transcribed from extracted RNA. The repertoire was sequenced with immunoSEQ multiplex PCR; TCRdb's copy has only in-frame clones and lacks some. The sample shows 30,000 to 35,000 clones, around 50% of them seen only once. Sequenced material: NKG2D-high CD8+ T cells sorted from blood. V gene TRBV4-1 combines with J gene TRBJ1-1, with D perhaps TRBD1 (6 bases). The sequence was collected from a human donor with alopecia areata. The CDR3 bases are TGCGCCAGCAGGGACAGCATGAACACTGAAGCTTTCTTT. It codes for CASRDSMNTEAFF.